Shown below are 30 T cell receptor beta chains from a single sample sequenced in a study of T cells in Graves' hyperthyroidism and ophthalmopathy. Amplified regions were TCR beta CDR3 sequences from RNA transcripts. HTBI primers drove first-round RT-PCR of the TCR CDR3. One entry per CDR3 protein, called by TCRdb with MiXCR from the multiplex PCR reads. The sample has some 560,000 distinct CDR3 sequences, 15% to 19% seen once; the top ten hold under 7.5%. The sample comprised blood. The receptors were gathered from a woman aged 25 to 39 with Graves' hyperthyroidism.

This clonotype occurred many times. The V and J genes are TRBV10-2 and TRBJ2-3; TRBD2 agrees at 7 bases. Germline CDR1 is WSHSY and CDR2 is SAAADI. The V gene end was trimmed by 3 bases and the J gene end by 0 bases; junction bases not matched to a gene: 9. The CDR3 runs 17 residues. CDR3 sequence: CASSDRGRPPSTDTQYF. The CDR3 region has the DNA TGCGCCAGCAGTGACCGCGGGAGACCCCCTAGCACAGATACGCAGTATTTT.

At least ten counts were recorded for this clonotype. The CDR3 protein is CASSFSGGLVYEQYF. The CDR3, as DNA: TGTGCCAGCAGTTTTTCGGGGGGGCTCGTCTACGAGCAGTACTTC. The chain is built from TRBV27 and TRBJ2-7; 8 nucleotides agree with TRBD2. Germline V gives CDR1 MNHEY, CDR2 SMNVEV (reference sequence). The CDR3 runs to 15 residues. Trimming cost V 3 bases and J 3 bases; bases outside gene matches: 7.

The chain is built from TRBV6-6 and TRBJ2-7, with TRBD1 identical over 8 bases. Germline CDR1 reads MNHNY; CDR2 reads SVGAGI (reference sequence). Unmatched junction bases numbered 9, after V lost 0 bases and J lost 5 bases. The CDR3 sequence is 16 residues long. The CDR3 bases are TGTGCCAGCAGTTACTCTTGGACAGGGTGGTCGGACGAGCAGTACTTC. The encoded protein is CASSYSWTGWSDEQYF.

This clonotype has a count of ten or more. The V call is TRBV6-1, the J call TRBJ2-1; 9 positions match TRBD1. Losses at the gene ends were 4 bases for V and 7 bases for J; bases not matched to a gene: 11. Germline values: CDR1 MNHNS, CDR2 SASEGT. This CDR3 contains 16 residues. The CDR3 sequence: CASSAASGQGRNEQFF. In DNA form, the CDR3 reads TGTGCCAGCAGTGCCGCTTCGGGACAGGGTAGGAATGAGCAGTTCTTC.

As regards this clonotype: A much larger clonotype is one base distant, so this may be a read error. The chain employs TRBV6-1 and TRBJ2-3; weak D call: TRBD2 (6 bases). V dropped 5 bases and J dropped 0 bases, with 15 bases sitting between them. CDR1 MNHNS and CDR2 SASEGT come from the germline V gene. The CDR3 totals 16 residues. Written as DNA, the CDR3 is TGTGCCAGCAGTCCCCCCTCCGCGGGAAGCACAGATACGCAGTATTTT. It is translated as CASSPPSAGSTDTQYF.

This clonotype occurred many times. The chain is built from TRBV12-3 or TRBV12-4 and TRBJ2-1; 8 nucleotides match TRBD2. Trimming at V came to 2 bases and at J to 7 bases, leaving 4 bases not matched to a gene. The CDR3 has 14 amino acids. The CDR3 is CASSLKAGANEQFF. CDR3 in DNA: TGTGCCAGCAGTTTAAAAGCGGGAGCTAATGAGCAGTTCTTC.

This clonotype appeared many times. The chain employs TRBV7-9 and TRBJ2-1, with D hard to call. V was trimmed by 2 bases and J by 10 bases, leaving 18 bases between them. The germline gives CDR1 SEHNR, CDR2 FQNEAQ (reference sequence). The CDR3 is made up of 15 amino acids. The CDR3 loop reads CASSLSGGYPVEQFF. DNA for the CDR3: TGTGCCAGCAGCTTATCCGGCGGATACCCGGTCGAGCAGTTCTTC.

This clonotype was found a few times. The genes are TRBV19 and TRBJ2-7; 12 bases line up with TRBD2. Germline V gene lookup returns CDR1 LNHDA and CDR2 SQIVND (reference sequence). This CDR3 has 15 residues. Trimming at V came to 5 bases and at J to 6 bases, leaving 8 bases not matched to a gene. The CDR3 nucleotides read TGTGCCAGTAGTTCCCAGACTAGCGGGAGCCCCGAGCAGTACTTC. Residues: CASSSQTSGSPEQYF.

The J gene is TRBJ1-5, the V gene TRBV30; 8 bases are a match to TRBD1. Germline V gene data show CDR1 as GTSNPN and CDR2 as SVGIG (reference sequence). This CDR3 has 14 amino acids. J gave up 2 bases and V 3 bases, and 3 bases lay outside the gene matches. The CDR3 region is CAWRATGGNQPQHF. CDR3 coding DNA: TGTGCCTGGAGGGCGACAGGGGGCAATCAGCCCCAGCATTTT.

This clonotype was observed a few times. The CDR3 DNA sequence: TGCGCCAGCAGCTTGGCCGGGGGAAGTGGGTACAATGAGCAGTTCTTC. It translates to CASSLAGGSGYNEQFF. The rearrangement uses TRBV5-1 and TRBJ2-1, with D tentatively TRBD2 (6 bases). Trimming took 0 bases from V and 4 from J, leaving 14 bases between them. The germline V gene encodes CDR1 SGHRS and CDR2 YFSETQ. The CDR3 sequence is 16 residues long.

This clonotype was observed many times. The J gene is TRBJ2-3, the V gene TRBV10-3; the D gene is possibly TRBD2 (6 bases). Germline V lookup: CDR1 ENHRY, CDR2 SYGVKD. This CDR3 comprises 16 residues. The V and J ends lost 2 bases and 3 bases respectively, with 15 bases between them. CDR3 loop: CAISEMGGVRTDTQYF. The CDR3 DNA reads as TGTGCCATCAGTGAGATGGGGGGAGTGAGGACAGATACGCAGTATTTT.

This clonotype was seen only a few times. This sequence may be a read error, since a much larger clone differs from it by one base. The chain employs TRBV2 and TRBJ2-7; 12 bases agree with TRBD2. From germline, CDR1 is SNHLY and CDR2 FYNNEI. The CDR3 length is 14 residues. In nucleotides, the CDR3 is TGTGCCGGCAGCCAGACTAGCGGGAGCCACGAGCAGTACTTC. This translates into CAGSQTSGSHEQYF. The variable domain in full, with the rest retrieved from reference TRBV2 and TRBJ2-7, is EPEVTQTPSHQVTQMGQEVILRCVPISNHLYFYWYRQILGQKVEFLVSFYNNEISEKSEIFDDQFSVERPDGSNFTLKIRSTKLEDSAMYFCAGSQTSGSHEQYFGPGTRLTVT.

The sample holds many counts of this clonotype. The chain employs TRBV27 and TRBJ2-1; 9 bases fit TRBD1. Germline CDR1 and CDR2: MNHEY and SMNVEV (reference sequence). The V and J ends lost 6 bases and 11 bases, in that order; junction bases with no gene match: 8. The CDR3 covers 13 residues. This CDR3 reads CASRPTGGSKQFF. The CDR3 nucleotides read TGTGCCAGCAGACCAACAGGGGGCAGTAAGCAGTTCTTC.

This clonotype showed up many times. This chain connects TRBV2 to TRBJ2-1, with D unresolved. The V and J ends lost 3 bases and 0 bases respectively, with 6 bases between them. The germline V gene has CDR1 SNHLY and CDR2 FYNNEI. This CDR3 is built from 14 residues. The CDR3 here is CASSDTSSYNEQFF. Here the CDR3 DNA reads TGTGCCAGCAGTGACACGAGCTCCTACAATGAGCAGTTCTTC.

The V and J genes are TRBV5-6 and TRBJ2-3; D is perhaps TRBD1 (5 bases). Per the germline V gene, CDR1 is SGHDT and CDR2 is YYEEEE. This CDR3 has 15 residues. V lost 5 bases and J lost 6, with 19 bases in between. The CDR3 loop is CASSEDKPWGDTQYF. CDR3 sequence (DNA): TGTGCCAGCAGTGAGGATAAACCGTGGGGCGATACGCAGTATTTT.

This clonotype showed up many times. The V call is TRBV7-8, the J call TRBJ2-7, with 8 nucleotides matching TRBD1. This CDR3 has 15 amino acids. After removal of 5 bases from V and 2 bases from J, the junction contained 8 bases not matched to a gene. Germline V gives CDR1 SGHVS, CDR2 FQNEAQ. As DNA, the CDR3 is TGTGCCAGCAGCCCAGCCGGGACAGGCGCCTACGAGCAGTACTTC. Protein sequence: CASSPAGTGAYEQYF.

A single count supports this clonotype. The rearrangement joins TRBV4-1 to TRBJ1-2; no reliable D call. The V gene's germline CDR1 is MGHRA and CDR2 YSYEKL. V shed 6 bases and J shed 8 bases, with 22 bases lying between them. CDR3 length: 15 residues. CDR3 DNA sequence: TGCGCCAGCAGTCAAAGTCGTGACGGGAAAATCGGCTACACCTTC. Translation: CASSQSRDGKIGYTF.

The sample holds many counts of this clonotype. The chain is built from TRBV5-1 and TRBJ2-7; D uncertain. This CDR3 is 13 amino acids long. Germline assignment: CDR1 SGHRS and CDR2 YFSETQ. V was pared by 2 bases and J by 2 bases, with 8 bases between. CDR3 amino acids: CASSFHGTYEQYF. CDR3 sequence (DNA): TGCGCCAGCAGCTTCCACGGCACCTACGAGCAGTACTTC.

The V gene is TRBV29-1, the J gene TRBJ2-2, with D unresolved. Germline V lookup: CDR1 SQVTM, CDR2 ANQGSEA. V dropped 4 bases and J dropped 6 bases, with 12 bases sitting between them. The CDR3 covers 13 residues. CDR3 region: CSVGAARSGELFF. In DNA form, the CDR3 reads TGCAGCGTTGGAGCCGCGCGCTCCGGGGAGCTGTTTTTT.

Worth noting for this clonotype: A much larger clone is a single base away; this may be a read error. The chain combines TRBV5-1 with TRBJ2-3; TRBD2 matches 8 bases. The CDR3 loop spans 14 amino acids. Germline V gene lookup returns CDR1 SGHRS and CDR2 YFSETQ. The CDR3 protein is CVSDWVAGTDTQYF. DNA of the CDR3: TGCGTCAGCGACTGGGTAGCGGGAACAGATACGCAGTATTTT.

This clonotype showed up many times. The J gene is TRBJ2-5, the V gene TRBV2; D ambiguous. Trimming stripped 4 bases from V and 3 bases from J, with 12 bases between. CDR1 and CDR2 from the germline V gene are SNHLY and FYNNEI. The length of the CDR3 is 14 residues. CDR3 in amino acids: CASSADRWEETQYF. In DNA, the CDR3 is TGTGCCAGCAGTGCGGACCGGTGGGAAGAGACCCAGTACTTC.

This clonotype was counted ten times or more. The chain carries TRBV28 and TRBJ1-1; D gene unclear. V was shortened by 5 bases and J by 1 base, with 14 bases between the two germline ends. The CDR3 extends over 15 amino acids. CDR1 and CDR2 from the germline V gene are MDHEN and SYDVKM. CDR3 coding DNA: TGTGCCAGCAGTCCATGGGTCGGAAGGAACACTGAAGCTTTCTTT. The encoded protein is CASSPWVGRNTEAFF.

This clonotype was picked up many times. V and J are TRBV20-1 and TRBJ1-1; D is unresolved. Trimming shortened V by 0 bases and J by 3 bases, and 5 bases separated the two germline ends. The CDR3 consists of 12 residues. Germline loops: CDR1 DFQATT, CDR2 SNEGSKA (reference sequence). In nucleotides, the CDR3 is TGCAGTGCTAGAGATGGCGACACTGAAGCTTTCTTT. As protein: CSARDGDTEAFF.

This clonotype has a count of ten or more. The CDR3 bases are TGTGCCAGCAGTTTACGGTATCAGCCCCAGCATTTT. This gives the protein CASSLRYQPQHF. V gene TRBV12-3 or TRBV12-4 combines with J gene TRBJ1-5; D is uncertain. V was trimmed by 2 bases and J by 5 bases, leaving 4 bases between them. The CDR3 loop spans 12 amino acids.

Many counts were recorded for this clonotype. This chain's CDR3 is CASSFALGGAGEQYF. The CDR3 DNA reads as TGTGCCAGCAGTTTCGCCCTTGGGGGGGCGGGCGAGCAGTACTTC. The chain joins TRBV6-1 to TRBJ2-7; tentative D call: TRBD2 (7 bases). The CDR3 contains 15 residues. Trimming pared 5 bases from V and 6 bases from J, leaving 20 bases between. Germline lookup yields CDR1 MNHNS and CDR2 SASEGT.

J is TRBJ1-2 and V is TRBV20-1; 9 nucleotides align to TRBD1. Germline V gives CDR1 DFQATT, CDR2 SNEGSKA (reference sequence). Losses at the gene ends were 0 bases for V and 3 bases for J; bases not matched to a gene: 14. The CDR3 covers 18 residues. The CDR3 coding sequence is TGCAGTGCTAGAGACTTCCCGGGACAGGGAAGTATCGACTATGGCTACACCTTC. Translated: CSARDFPGQGSIDYGYTF.

The CDR3 region is CASTGQGAGTGELFF. The CDR3 nucleotides are TGTGCCAGCACTGGACAGGGGGCGGGCACCGGGGAGCTGTTTTTT. The chain uses TRBV27 and TRBJ2-2, with 11 positions matching TRBD1. Trimming removed 7 bases from V and 4 bases from J; junction bases left unmatched: 5. In germline, CDR1 is MNHEY, CDR2 SMNVEV (reference sequence). This CDR3 comprises 15 residues.

This clonotype was observed many times. This rearrangement joins TRBV7-2 to TRBJ2-1, with TRBD2 identical over 11 bases. V shed 4 bases and J 6 bases; nucleotides not matched to a gene: 5. Germline V lookup: CDR1 SGHTA, CDR2 FQGNSA. The CDR3 has 15 amino acids. CDR3 region: CASSSLAGDPNEQFF. DNA for the CDR3: TGTGCCAGCAGCTCACTAGCGGGAGACCCCAATGAGCAGTTCTTC. The variable domain in full, completed from reference TRBV7-2 and TRBJ2-1, reads GAGVSQSPSNKVTEKGKDVELRCDPISGHTALYWYRQSLGQGLEFLIYFQGNSAPDKSGLPSDRFSAERTGGSVSTLTIQRTQQEDSAVYLCASSSLAGDPNEQFFGPGTRLTVL.

This clonotype appeared many times. The chain employs TRBV20-1 and TRBJ2-7, with 9 positions matching TRBD2. V trimming: 6 bases; J trimming: 4 bases; junction bases outside the gene matches: 10. Germline CDR1 and CDR2: DFQATT and SNEGSKA (reference sequence). The CDR3 is 14 residues long. The CDR3 spells CSALAGAGIYEQYF. CDR3 in DNA: TGCAGTGCCTTAGCGGGAGCAGGTATTTACGAGCAGTACTTC.

This clonotype was observed at least ten times. V is TRBV19 and J is TRBJ2-2; 13 nucleotides match TRBD2. This CDR3 spans 17 amino acids. CDR1 is LNHDA and CDR2 is SQIVND in the germline V gene (reference sequence). Trimming at V came to 5 bases and at J to 7 bases, leaving 10 bases not matched to a gene. CDR3 sequence (DNA): TGTGCCAGTAGTTCACAGTTCGGACTAGCGGGAGACGGGGAGCTGTTTTTT. Its translation: CASSSQFGLAGDGELFF.